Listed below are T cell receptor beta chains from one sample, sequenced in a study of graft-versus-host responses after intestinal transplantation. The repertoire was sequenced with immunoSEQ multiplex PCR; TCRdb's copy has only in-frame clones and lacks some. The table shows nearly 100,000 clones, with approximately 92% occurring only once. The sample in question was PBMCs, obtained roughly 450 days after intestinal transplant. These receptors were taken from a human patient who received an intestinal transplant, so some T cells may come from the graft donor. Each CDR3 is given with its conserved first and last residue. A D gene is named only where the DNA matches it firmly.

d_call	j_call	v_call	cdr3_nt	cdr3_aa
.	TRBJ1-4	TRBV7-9	TGTGCCAGCAGCTTGCCCAGCGGATGGGTGGTTTTT	CASSLPSGWVVF
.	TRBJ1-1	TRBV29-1	TGCAGCGTGTTTGGGTTTGGGGACCCTGGATTGAACACTGAAGCTTTCTTT	CSVFGFGDPGLNTEAFF
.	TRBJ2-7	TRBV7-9	TGTGCCAGCAGCCTCTTGATAGTGAACGAGCAGTACTTC	CASSLLIVNEQYF
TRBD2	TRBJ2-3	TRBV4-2	TGTGCCAGCAGCCAAGCCAGCGGGGCCACAGATACGCAGTATTTT	CASSQASGATDTQYF
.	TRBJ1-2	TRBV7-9	TGTGCCAGCAGTCCTGCCTTTCTCTATGGCTACACCTTC	CASSPAFLYGYTF
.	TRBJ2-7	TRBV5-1	TGCGCCAGCAGCCAAGGTGGGGGGATGAGCGAGCAGTACTTC	CASSQGGGMSEQYF
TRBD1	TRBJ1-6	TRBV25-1	TGTGCCAGCAGAAGGGGACAGAATAATTCACCCCTCCACTTT	CASRRGQNNSPLHF
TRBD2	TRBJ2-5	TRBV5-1	TGCGCCAGCAGCTTGGTTTCAGGACTAGTTCAGTACTTC	CASSLVSGLVQYF
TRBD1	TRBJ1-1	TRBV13	TGTGCCAGCAGCCCAGGGGGAGGTGAAGCTTTCTTT	CASSPGGGEAFF
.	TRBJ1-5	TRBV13	TGTGCCAGCAGCAACGGGGATCAGCCCCAGCATTTT	CASSNGDQPQHF
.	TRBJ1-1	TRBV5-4	TGTGCCAGCAGCTGGGGGAGCACTGAAGCTTTCTTT	CASSWGSTEAFF
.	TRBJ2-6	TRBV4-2	TGTGCCAGCAGTTTAGGGGGACCTGGGGCCAACGTCCTGACTTTC	CASSLGGPGANVLTF
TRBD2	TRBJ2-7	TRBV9	TGTGCCAGCAGCGTAATGGCGGGGGAAACCTACGAGCAGTACTTC	CASSVMAGETYEQYF
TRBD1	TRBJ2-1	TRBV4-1	TGCGCCAGCAGCCGGTCGGGACAGGAGTTCAATGAGCAGTTCTTC	CASSRSGQEFNEQFF
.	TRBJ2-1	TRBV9	TGTGCCAGCAGCGTTGCCCAGGGGAACTTGGACAATGAGCAGTTCTTC	CASSVAQGNLDNEQFF
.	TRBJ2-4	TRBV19	TGTGCCAGTAGTATTGGTCTGGAAGACAAAAACATTCAGTACTTC	CASSIGLEDKNIQYF
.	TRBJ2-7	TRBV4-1	TGCGCCAGCAGCCAAGATCGGGCCCCCGAATCAGGCGAGCAGTACTTC	CASSQDRAPESGEQYF
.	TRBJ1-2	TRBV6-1	TGTGCCACCGAAGCGGAAACCGTGGGGGATGGCTACACCTTC	CATEAETVGDGYTF
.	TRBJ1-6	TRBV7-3	TGTGCCAGCAGCTTAAGTGAGGGAGGGTATTCACCCCTCCACTTT	CASSLSEGGYSPLHF
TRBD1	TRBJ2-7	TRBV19	TGTGCCAGTAGTTTGGGACAGGGGATCAACGAGCAGTACTTC	CASSLGQGINEQYF
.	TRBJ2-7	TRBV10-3	TGTGCCATCAGTGAAGGCAGTCCGGGCGAGCAGTACTTC	CAISEGSPGEQYF
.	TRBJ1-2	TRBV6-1	TGTGCCAGCAGTGAAAACAGAGCTAACTATGGCTACACCTTC	CASSENRANYGYTF
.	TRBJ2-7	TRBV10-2	TGCGCCAGCAGTGAGAGGGACTCCACCTACGAGCAGTACTTC	CASSERDSTYEQYF
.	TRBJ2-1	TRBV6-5	TGTGCCAGCAGTTACTCCCAGGGAGCGTACAATGAGCAGTTCTTC	CASSYSQGAYNEQFF
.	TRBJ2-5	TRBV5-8	TGTGCCAGCAGCTACGGGCAGGCGACTCAAGAGACCCAGTACTTC	CASSYGQATQETQYF
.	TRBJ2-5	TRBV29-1	TGCAGCGTTGAACTAGGGGGGACCCAGTACTTC	CSVELGGTQYF
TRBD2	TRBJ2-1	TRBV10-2	TGCGCCAGCAGTGAGCTAGCGGGGGGACTTAGTGAGCAGTTCTTC	CASSELAGGLSEQFF
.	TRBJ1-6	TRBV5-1	TGCGCCAGCAGCCTAGGACCCTCCAATTCACCCCTCCACTTT	CASSLGPSNSPLHF
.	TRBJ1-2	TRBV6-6	TGTGCCAGCAGCTCGACCCTATATGGCTACACCTTC	CASSSTLYGYTF
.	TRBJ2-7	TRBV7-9	TGTGCCAGCAGCTTCGGGGGGCAGCCTTACGAGCAGTACTTC	CASSFGGQPYEQYF
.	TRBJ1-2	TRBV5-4	TGTGCCAGCAGCTTACCCGGGGGGGCTTCCTATGGCTACACCTTC	CASSLPGGASYGYTF
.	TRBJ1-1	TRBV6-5	TGTGCCAGCAGTTACTACGGCAGGGTAAACACTGAAGCTTTCTTT	CASSYYGRVNTEAFF
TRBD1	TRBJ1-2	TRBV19	TGTGCCAGTAGTAGGAGACAGGGGCCTTGGGGAGGCTACACCTTC	CASSRRQGPWGGYTF
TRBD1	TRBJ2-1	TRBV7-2	TGTGCCAGCAGCCCCCTCGGGGACAGGGGCCGCAATGAGCAGTTCTTC	CASSPLGDRGRNEQFF
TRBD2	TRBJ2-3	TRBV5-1	TGCGCCAGCAGCTTGGTTGGGCTAGCGGGGGGGCCAGATACGCAGTATTTT	CASSLVGLAGGPDTQYF
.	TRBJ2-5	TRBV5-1	TGCGCCAGCAGCTTAGGAGCCGTGAGAGAGACCCAGTACTTC	CASSLGAVRETQYF
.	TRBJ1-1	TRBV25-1	TGTGCCAGCAGTGAATGGGGAACCCCGGGAGCTGAAGCTTTCTTT	CASSEWGTPGAEAFF
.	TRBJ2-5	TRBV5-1	TGCGCCAGCAGCACCCCCGGGGACGGAGAGACCCAGTACTTC	CASSTPGDGETQYF
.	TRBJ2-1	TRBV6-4	TGTGCCAGCAGTGACTCCAGCGGCTCCTACAATGAGCAGTTCTTC	CASSDSSGSYNEQFF
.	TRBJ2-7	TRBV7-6	TGTGCCAGCAGCTTAGGTCTCCCTCCCTACGAGCAGTACTTC	CASSLGLPPYEQYF
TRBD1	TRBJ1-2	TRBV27	TGTGCCAGCAGTTTCGGGCAGGGGGCGGGTGGCTACACCTTC	CASSFGQGAGGYTF
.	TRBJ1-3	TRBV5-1	TGCGCCAGCAGCTTGGACGACACTGGAAACACCATATATTTT	CASSLDDTGNTIYF
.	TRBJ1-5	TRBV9	TGTGCCAGCAGCGACGGGCCCAATCAGCCCCAGCATTTT	CASSDGPNQPQHF
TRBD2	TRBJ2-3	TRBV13	TGTGCCAGCAGCTTGGGGAGGACTAGCGGGGGCACAGATACGCAGTATTTT	CASSLGRTSGGTDTQYF